The 24 T cell receptor beta chains below come from one sample, sequenced in a study of OX40 agonist ivuxolimab in advanced cancers. Method: immunoSEQ multiplex PCR; TCRdb's copy keeps in-frame clones and lacks some. The sample comprises more than 55,000 clones, approximately 90% of which are singletons, and approximately 8% rests with the top ten. Sequencing was performed on CD4+ or CD8+ T cells sorted from blood, taken in a trial of the OX40 agonist ivuxolimab. Receptors originate from an adult with an advanced solid tumor such as melanoma, head and neck, liver or kidney cancer.

The rearrangement joins TRBV5-1 to TRBJ2-1; D gene ambiguous. The CDR3 is 12 amino acids. Trimming took off 0 bases at V and 7 bases at J, with 5 bases between the two ends. Germline values: CDR1 SGHRS, CDR2 YFSETQ. DNA for the CDR3: TGCGCCAGCAGCTTGGAGCCGAATGAGCAGTTCTTC. This sequence encodes CASSLEPNEQFF.

The J gene is TRBJ2-7, the V gene TRBV18; D is unresolved. CDR3 length equals 15 residues. Germline loops: CDR1 KGHSH, CDR2 LQKENI. Between the trimmed V and J ends, which lost 2 bases and 2 bases, there was a span of 13 bases. The CDR3 sequence is CASSPGAAGTYEQYF. In nucleotides, the CDR3 is TGTGCCAGCTCACCAGGAGCCGCAGGTACCTACGAGCAGTACTTC. Using reference TRBV18 and TRBJ2-7 for the parts outside the CDR3, the full variable domain is NAGVMQNPRHLVRRRGQEARLRCSPMKGHSHVYWYRQLPEEGLKFMVYLQKENIIDESGMPKERFSAEFPKEGPSILRIQQVVRGDSAAYFCASSPGAAGTYEQYFGPGTRLTVT.

The chain has TRBV7-3 and TRBJ1-1; 8 bases fit TRBD1. V trimming: 4 bases; J trimming: 5 bases; junction bases outside the gene matches: 3. The length of the CDR3 is 13 residues. CDR1 and CDR2 from the germline V gene are SGHTA and FQGTGA. In DNA form, the CDR3 reads TGTGCCAGCAGCTCCGGGACAGGTACTGAAGCTTTCTTT. Translated, it gives CASSSGTGTEAFF.

V usage is TRBV11-2 and J usage is TRBJ1-2; no clear D. The V end lost 3 bases, the J end lost 3 bases, and 5 bases lay between the germline ends. This CDR3 spans 12 amino acids. Germline-derived CDR1 and CDR2 are SGHAT and FQNNGV. The CDR3 sequence is CASSFEDYGYTF. The CDR3 bases are TGTGCCAGCAGCTTTGAAGACTATGGCTACACCTTC.

The chain has TRBV5-4 and TRBJ1-1; D ambiguous. Germline V gene data show CDR1 as SGHNT and CDR2 as YYREEE (reference sequence). The CDR3 covers 14 residues. V was shortened by 2 bases and J by 5 bases, with 13 bases between the two germline ends. The CDR3 DNA sequence: TGTGCCAGCAGCTTAACCCAGGCAATGACTGAAGCTTTCTTT. It translates to CASSLTQAMTEAFF.

The gene calls are TRBV28 and TRBJ2-4; no reliable D call. CDR3 size: 14 residues. From germline, CDR1 is MDHEN and CDR2 SYDVKM. V was trimmed by 4 bases and J by 9 bases, leaving 16 bases between them. CDR3 bases: TGTGCCAGCAGTTCCGGGCCCCTACCGATCATTCAGTACTTC. Its protein is CASSSGPLPIIQYF.

The chain employs TRBV6-5 and TRBJ2-7; 12 bases line up with TRBD2. Germline lookup yields CDR1 MNHEY and CDR2 SVGAGI. Trimming took 4 bases from V and 2 from J; bases not matched to a gene: 3. CDR3 length: 15 residues. This CDR3 reads CASSSLAGGTYEQYF. The DNA for the CDR3 is TGTGCCAGCAGTTCACTAGCGGGGGGCACCTACGAGCAGTACTTC.

The genes are TRBV25-1 and TRBJ2-3, with 11 bases that match TRBD1. Trimming at V came to 6 bases and at J to 6 bases, leaving 8 bases not matched to a gene. The CDR3 runs 15 residues. Germline-derived CDR1 and CDR2 are MGHDK and SYGVNS. CDR3 nucleotide sequence: TGTGCCAGCAGCCGGGACAGGGGGTCTTACGATACGCAGTATTTT. It specifies CASSRDRGSYDTQYF. Based on the CDR3 plus reference TRBV25-1 and TRBJ2-3, the full variable domain is EADIYQTPRYLVIGTGKKITLECSQTMGHDKMYWYQQDPGMELHLIHYSYGVNSTEKGDLSSESTVSRIRTEHFPLTLESARPSHTSQYLCASSRDRGSYDTQYFGPGTRLTVL.

The chain links TRBV7-2 to TRBJ1-2, with 7 bases matching TRBD1. The germline gives CDR1 SGHTA, CDR2 FQGNSA. The CDR3 spans 14 residues. The ends lost 1 base at V and 8 bases at J; junction bases unmatched: 7. CDR3 sequence: CASSLGYRGEGYTF. The CDR3 region has the DNA TGTGCCAGCAGCTTAGGCTACAGGGGTGAGGGCTACACCTTC.

J is TRBJ2-4 and V is TRBV7-2; D is perhaps TRBD2 (5 bases). This CDR3 is built from 16 residues. V was cut by 0 bases and J by 1 base, with 10 bases left in between. Germline CDR1 SGHTA, CDR2 FQGNSA. Here the CDR3 reads CASSLALEEAKNIQYF. CDR3 in DNA: TGTGCCAGCAGCTTAGCGCTGGAGGAGGCCAAAAACATTCAGTACTTC.

This clone was observed a single time. The CDR3 is CASSYGQVNTEAFF. The CDR3 coding sequence is TGTGCCAGCAGTTACGGACAGGTGAACACTGAAGCTTTCTTT. The chain carries TRBV6-5 and TRBJ1-1, with TRBD1 matching over 7 bases. Germline CDR1 reads MNHEY; CDR2 reads SVGAGI. The CDR3 extends over 14 amino acids. J lost 0 bases, V lost 2 bases, and 0 bases had no gene match.

The genes are TRBV19 and TRBJ1-1; D not certain. The CDR3 length is 16 residues. Germline CDR1 is LNHDA and CDR2 is SQIVND (reference sequence). The V and J ends lost 3 bases and 3 bases respectively, with 17 bases between them. The CDR3 loop reads CASSILHGAGDTEAFF. The CDR3 DNA sequence: TGTGCCAGTAGTATCCTCCACGGCGCTGGGGACACTGAAGCTTTCTTT.

The chain carries TRBV7-6 and TRBJ2-3; unclear D gene. Germline V gives CDR1 SGHVS, CDR2 FNYEAQ. The CDR3 sequence is 12 residues long. Trimming took off 1 base at V and 4 bases at J, with 3 bases between the two ends. CDR3 DNA sequence: TGTGCCAGCAGCTTAGGAGCAGATACGCAGTATTTT. This translates into CASSLGADTQYF.

This clone was observed once. The chain carries TRBV11-1 and TRBJ2-5; TRBD2 is a possible D gene (5 bases). Germline CDR1 reads SGHAT; CDR2 reads FQDESV (reference sequence). This CDR3 spans 16 amino acids. Trimming took 5 bases from V and 2 from J, leaving 18 bases between them. CDR3 protein: CASSLTVSWTQETQYF. The CDR3 coding sequence is TGTGCCAGCAGCCTAACCGTATCCTGGACTCAAGAGACCCAGTACTTC.

This chain uses TRBV6-5 with TRBJ2-5; tentatively, D is TRBD2 (6 bases). Trimming shortened V by 7 bases and J by 4 bases, and 10 bases separated the two germline ends. This CDR3 region has 12 residues. The germline CDR1 and CDR2 sequences are MNHEY and SVGAGI. CDR3 nucleotides: TGTGCCAGCACTGGCGGGGCAGAGACCCAGTACTTC. Translating it yields CASTGGAETQYF.

The chain is built from TRBV28 and TRBJ1-6, with 8 nucleotides matching TRBD1. Germline V CDR1 and CDR2: MDHEN, SYDVKM. This CDR3 has 15 amino acids. V lost 5 bases to trimming and J lost 7 bases; unmatched junction nucleotides: 7. The CDR3 region is CASSRGQGANSPLHF. DNA for the CDR3: TGTGCCAGCAGTCGCGGACAGGGCGCAAATTCACCCCTCCACTTT.

The chain couples TRBV27 to TRBJ1-2, with 9 nucleotides matching TRBD1. This CDR3 has 16 residues. Germline V CDR1 and CDR2: MNHEY, SMNVEV (reference sequence). J was trimmed by 4 bases and V by 0 bases; bases with no gene match: 6. CDR3 in amino acids: CASSLSRDRAPYGYTF. The CDR3 DNA reads TGTGCCAGCAGTTTATCTAGGGACAGGGCTCCCTATGGCTACACCTTC.

The rearrangement uses TRBV28 and TRBJ2-6; 7 bases map to TRBD2. Germline V gene data show CDR1 as MDHEN and CDR2 as SYDVKM. This CDR3 spans 17 amino acids. The ends lost 7 bases at V and 8 bases at J; junction bases unmatched: 17. This CDR3 reads CASIPGGEPSVSNVLTF. Written as DNA, the CDR3 is TGTGCCAGCATCCCTGGGGGGGAGCCGAGCGTGTCCAACGTCCTGACTTTC.

The chain employs TRBV9 and TRBJ2-7, with D uncertain. With 4 bases removed from V and 1 base from J, the gap between germline ends came to 9 bases. Germline CDR1 and CDR2: SGDLS and YYNGEE. The length of the CDR3 is 13 residues. CDR3 loop: CASSFDKSYEQYF. The CDR3 DNA reads as TGTGCCAGCAGCTTTGACAAGTCCTACGAGCAGTACTTC. The whole variable domain, filled in from reference TRBV9 and TRBJ2-7, reads DSGVTQTPKHLITATGQRVTLRCSPRSGDLSVYWYQQSLDQGLQFLIQYYNGEERAKGNILERFSAQQFPDLHSELNLSSLELGDSALYFCASSFDKSYEQYFGPGTRLTVT.

The V gene is TRBV30, the J gene TRBJ2-4; D is possibly TRBD1 (5 bases). The germline V gene has CDR1 GTSNPN and CDR2 SVGIG (reference sequence). The CDR3 loop spans 15 amino acids. V dropped 5 bases and J dropped 0 bases, with 14 bases sitting between them. The CDR3 DNA reads as TGTGCCTGGGCGGAAGGGGCCTTAGCCAAAAACATTCAGTACTTC. It is translated as CAWAEGALAKNIQYF.

The rearrangement links TRBV4-1 to TRBJ2-7; unclear D gene. Trimming shortened V by 2 bases and J by 1 base, and 0 bases separated the two germline ends. This CDR3 spans 11 amino acids. Germline V lookup: CDR1 MGHRA, CDR2 YSYEKL. The CDR3 protein is CASSQSYEQYF. The CDR3, as DNA: TGCGCCAGCAGCCAATCCTACGAGCAGTACTTC.

The chain uses TRBV5-1 and TRBJ1-2; possibly TRBD1 for D (5 bases). There are 14 residues in the CDR3. Germline CDR1 and CDR2: SGHRS and YFSETQ. With 4 bases removed from V and 8 bases from J, the gap between germline ends came to 18 bases. CDR3 loop: CASSPDGAERGYTF. As DNA, the CDR3 is TGCGCCAGCAGCCCGGACGGGGCAGAACGCGGCTACACCTTC. The complete variable domain, with remaining parts taken from reference TRBV5-1 and TRBJ1-2, reads KAGVTQTPRYLIKTRGQQVTLSCSPISGHRSVSWYQQTPGQGLQFLFEYFSETQRNKGNFPGRFSGRQFSNSRSEMNVSTLELGDSALYLCASSPDGAERGYTFGSGTRLTVV.

This clone was seen only a few times. One junction end disagrees with the germline gene, perhaps due to a read error. The genes are TRBV7-9 and TRBJ1-5; D unresolved. The CDR3 is made up of 14 amino acids. CDR1 and CDR2 (germline): SEHNR, FQNEAQ (reference sequence). The CDR3 DNA follows: TGTGCCAGCAGCTTATTAGGACCTCCTCAGGCCCAGCATTTT. It encodes CASSLLGPPQAQHF.

The chain recombines TRBV29-1 with TRBJ2-1; TRBD1 or TRBD2 may be the D gene (6 bases each). V was trimmed by 7 bases and J by 4 bases, leaving 14 bases between them. Germline lookup yields CDR1 SQVTM and CDR2 ANQGSEA. There are 13 residues in the CDR3. CDR3 in DNA: TGCAGCGGGGGGGCCGGGGCTTACAATGAGCAGTTCTTC. This gives the protein CSGGAGAYNEQFF.